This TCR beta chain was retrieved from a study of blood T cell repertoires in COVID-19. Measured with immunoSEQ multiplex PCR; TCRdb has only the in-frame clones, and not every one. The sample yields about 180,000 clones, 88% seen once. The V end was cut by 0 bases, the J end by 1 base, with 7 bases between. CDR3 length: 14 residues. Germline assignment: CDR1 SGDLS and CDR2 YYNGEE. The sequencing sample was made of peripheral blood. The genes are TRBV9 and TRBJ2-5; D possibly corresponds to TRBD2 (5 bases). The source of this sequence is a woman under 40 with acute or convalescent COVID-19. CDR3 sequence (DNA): TGTGCCAGCAGCGTAGCCGGAGGCCAAGAGACCCAGTACTTC. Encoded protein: CASSVAGGQETQYF.